Listed here are 25 T cell receptor beta chains from one sample, sequenced in a study of cytomegalovirus exposure and HLA in healthy donors. The primer mix had 60 Vbeta and 13 Jbeta primers. Using immunoSEQ multiplex PCR, the repertoire was profiled, and TCRdb retains in-frame clones only, with some absent. The table has about 98,000 clones, about 81% seen once. Sample: PBMCs. These receptors were collected from a man aged 35 to 55 in good health and CMV-seronegative.

This chain joins TRBV6-1 and TRBJ1-5; 8 bases match TRBD1. Trimming at V came to 8 bases and at J to 1 base, leaving 4 bases not matched to a gene. This CDR3 has 14 amino acids. Germline V gene sequence: CDR1 MNHNS, CDR2 SASEGT. CDR3 in DNA: TGTGCCAGCCAGGGGGCGCGGAGCAATCAGCCCCAGCATTTT. This sequence encodes CASQGARSNQPQHF.

The genes are TRBV5-1 and TRBJ1-4; 8 positions agree with TRBD1. The CDR3 loop spans 17 amino acids. Germline CDR1 and CDR2: SGHRS and YFSETQ. With V trimmed by 2 bases and J by 2 bases, 8 bases remained unmatched. CDR3 sequence reads: CASSFSVQGATNEKLFF. The CDR3 DNA is TGCGCCAGCAGCTTTTCGGTTCAGGGGGCGACTAATGAAAAACTGTTTTTT. Full variable domain (remainder filled in from reference TRBV5-1 and TRBJ1-4): KAGVTQTPRYLIKTRGQQVTLSCSPISGHRSVSWYQQTPGQGLQFLFEYFSETQRNKGNFPGRFSGRQFSNSRSEMNVSTLELGDSALYLCASSFSVQGATNEKLFFGSGTQLSVL.

This chain joins TRBV27 and TRBJ1-2; the D gene is possibly TRBD1 (6 bases). CDR3 length: 14 residues. V was trimmed by 6 bases and J by 1 base, leaving 12 bases between them. Germline values: CDR1 MNHEY, CDR2 SMNVEV (reference sequence). DNA for the CDR3: TGTGCCAGCAGCCTGGGGGCAAGTAACTATGGCTACACCTTC. Its protein is CASSLGASNYGYTF.

The rearrangement links TRBV5-5 to TRBJ2-5, with 11 bases lining up with TRBD1. This CDR3 is built from 15 residues. V lost 2 bases, J lost 4 bases, and 4 bases stayed unmatched. Germline V CDR1 and CDR2: SGHKS, YYEKEE (reference sequence). This chain's CDR3 is CASSLGTGGRETQYF. The CDR3 region has the DNA TGTGCCAGCAGCTTAGGGACAGGGGGTAGAGAGACCCAGTACTTC. The full variable domain, in which reference TRBV5-5 and TRBJ2-5 provide the parts outside the CDR3, is DAGVTQSPTHLIKTRGQQVTLRCSPISGHKSVSWYQQVLGQGPQFIFQYYEKEERGRGNFPDRFSARQFPNYSSELNVNALLLGDSALYLCASSLGTGGRETQYFGPGTRLLVL.

The CDR3 region is CASSLQGQTNYGYTF. DNA for the CDR3: TGTGCCAGCAGTTTACAAGGACAAACCAACTATGGCTACACCTTC. This chain connects TRBV27 to TRBJ1-2; D is possibly TRBD1 (5 bases). The length of the CDR3 is 15 residues. V was trimmed by 2 bases and J by 2 bases, leaving 12 bases between them. From germline, CDR1 is MNHEY and CDR2 SMNVEV (reference sequence).

The J gene is TRBJ1-6, the V gene TRBV19, with D possibly matching TRBD1 (6 bases). From germline, CDR1 is LNHDA and CDR2 SQIVND (reference sequence). This CDR3 comprises 15 residues. Trimming pared 4 bases from V and 6 bases from J, leaving 13 bases between. The CDR3 coding sequence is TGTGCCAGTAGTACGGCAGGGGAGACTAATTCACCCCTCCACTTT. Translated, it gives CASSTAGETNSPLHF.

The chain uses TRBV5-6 and TRBJ1-6; TRBD1 aligns across 9 bases. CDR3 size: 17 residues. V trimming: 5 bases; J trimming: 0 bases; junction bases outside the gene matches: 6. Germline values: CDR1 SGHDT, CDR2 YYEEEE. CDR3 sequence: CASRRTGVNSYNSPLHF. The CDR3 region has the DNA TGTGCCAGCAGACGGACAGGGGTAAACTCCTATAATTCACCCCTCCACTTT.

The chain joins TRBV27 to TRBJ1-2, with 8 bases lining up with TRBD1. The length of the CDR3 is 15 residues. The germline V gene has CDR1 MNHEY and CDR2 SMNVEV (reference sequence). V trimming: 5 bases; J trimming: 6 bases; junction bases outside the gene matches: 11. The CDR3 DNA follows: TGTGCCAGCAGTCCGGAATGGACAGGGTCGGATGGCTACACCTTC. Amino acids: CASSPEWTGSDGYTF.

This clone has a single count. The chain joins TRBV5-4 to TRBJ2-6; TRBD2 matches 10 bases. Germline V gene data show CDR1 as SGHNT and CDR2 as YYREEE (reference sequence). This CDR3 has 18 amino acids. Unmatched junction bases numbered 6, after V lost 3 bases and J lost 0 bases. The CDR3 reads CASSSIAGGPSGANVLTF. The CDR3 nucleotides are TGTGCCAGCAGCTCCATAGCGGGGGGCCCCTCTGGGGCCAACGTCCTGACTTTC. Full variable domain (missing parts from reference TRBV5-4 and TRBJ2-6): ETGVTQSPTHLIKTRGQQVTLRCSSQSGHNTVSWYQQALGQGPQFIFQYYREEENGRGNFPPRFSGLQFPNYSSELNVNALELDDSALYLCASSSIAGGPSGANVLTFGAGSRLTVL.

This clone has a single count. The rearrangement uses TRBV11-2 and TRBJ2-3; the D gene is possibly TRBD1 (5 bases). Germline CDR1 and CDR2: SGHAT and FQNNGV. Deletions cut 5 bases from V and 4 bases from J, with 13 bases between. There are 14 residues in the CDR3. The CDR3 sequence is CASSRTLQADTQYF. The DNA for the CDR3 is TGTGCCAGCAGCCGGACCTTACAGGCAGATACGCAGTATTTT.

The chain's CDR3 is CASSRGQTNNYGYTF. The CDR3 nucleotides are TGTGCCAGCAGCCGCGGACAGACGAATAACTATGGCTACACCTTC. V and J are TRBV11-2 and TRBJ1-2; a possible D gene is TRBD1 (6 bases). This CDR3 is built from 15 residues. Looked up from germline, CDR1 is SGHAT and CDR2 is FQNNGV. Trimming cost V 5 bases and J 1 base, with 14 bases left between them.

V and J are TRBV7-2 and TRBJ2-7; the match to TRBD2 covers 7 bases. CDR3 length: 13 amino acids. Germline V gives CDR1 SGHTA, CDR2 FQGNSA. V lost 10 bases and J lost 4; bases outside the gene matches: 10. Here the CDR3 DNA reads TGTGCCACGGGGGGAGGAGGCCTATACGAGCAGTACTTC. As protein: CATGGGGLYEQYF.

The chain is built from TRBV2 and TRBJ1-1; 8 bases map to TRBD1. The CDR3 has 14 residues. With 8 bases clipped from V and 4 bases from J, the junction kept 9 bases outside the gene matches. The germline CDR1 and CDR2 sequences are SNHLY and FYNNEI. The CDR3 nucleotides read TGTGCCAGCGGACAGGGTCGGAGGGGCACTGAAGCTTTCTTT. Translation gives CASGQGRRGTEAFF.

This chain links TRBV28 with TRBJ1-5, with TRBD1 identical over 8 bases. This CDR3 spans 14 amino acids. CDR1 and CDR2 from the germline V gene are MDHEN and SYDVKM. The junction had 0 bases not matched to a gene; V was cut back by 3 bases and J by 2 bases. CDR3 bases: TGTGCCAGCAGTTTGACAGGGGGCAATCAGCCCCAGCATTTT. Its translation is CASSLTGGNQPQHF.

The CDR3 sequence is CASSPLGEDTEAFF. Written as DNA, the CDR3 is TGTGCCAGCTCACCACTAGGGGAAGACACTGAAGCTTTCTTT. The V call is TRBV18, the J call TRBJ1-1; a possible D gene is TRBD1 (5 bases). The CDR3 runs 14 residues. CDR1 and CDR2 from the germline V gene are KGHSH and LQKENI. Trimming took off 1 base at V and 3 bases at J, with 9 bases between the two ends.

Only a few counts were recorded for this clone. The chain joins TRBV5-1 to TRBJ1-4; 7 bases fit TRBD1. Per the germline V gene, CDR1 is SGHRS and CDR2 is YFSETQ. This CDR3 contains 15 residues. V lost 3 bases to trimming and J lost 7 bases; unmatched junction nucleotides: 9. This CDR3 reads CASSWGDRDTEKLFF. CDR3 nucleotides: TGCGCCAGCAGCTGGGGAGACAGGGACACTGAAAAACTGTTTTTT.

This clone has just one count. This chain joins TRBV5-5 and TRBJ2-5, with 9 positions matching TRBD1. The end of the DNA aligns better with TRBJ2-7, so the J call may be wrong. CDR3 length: 15 amino acids. CDR1 is SGHKS and CDR2 is YYEKEE in the germline V gene (reference sequence). CDR3 sequence: CASSGGQGIDYEQYF. The CDR3 nucleotides read TGTGCCAGCAGCGGGGGACAGGGAATCGACTACGAGCAGTACTTC.

The chain couples TRBV7-2 to TRBJ1-1, with a weak D call TRBD1 (6 bases). The length of the CDR3 is 16 residues. Looked up from germline, CDR1 is SGHTA and CDR2 is FQGNSA. V was trimmed by 5 bases and J by 1 base, leaving 17 bases between them. CDR3 in amino acids: CASSPRVSRGNTEAFF. The CDR3 nucleotides are TGTGCCAGCAGCCCCCGGGTAAGCAGGGGGAACACTGAAGCTTTCTTT.

The V call is TRBV7-9, the J call TRBJ2-7, with a weak D call TRBD1 (6 bases). The germline V gene encodes CDR1 SEHNR and CDR2 FQNEAQ (reference sequence). Deletions cut 5 bases from V and 0 bases from J, with 17 bases between. There are 16 residues in the CDR3. This chain's CDR3 is CASSQQRQVSSYEQYF. In DNA, the CDR3 is TGTGCCAGCAGCCAACAGCGACAGGTATCCTCCTACGAGCAGTACTTC.

This chain joins TRBV18 and TRBJ1-6, with D maybe TRBD1 (5 bases). Looked up from germline, CDR1 is KGHSH and CDR2 is LQKENI. The CDR3 totals 17 residues. V lost 6 bases, J lost 1 base, and 16 bases lay in between. The CDR3 DNA is TGTGCCAGCTCTCCGACCAGGGATAATTCCTATAATTCACCCCTCCACTTT. It translates to CASSPTRDNSYNSPLHF.

The CDR3 DNA is TGTGCCAGCAGTGAAGTGGGGACAGGGAAGAACTATGGCTACACCTTC. It translates to CASSEVGTGKNYGYTF. The chain combines TRBV6-1 with TRBJ1-2; 9 nucleotides agree with TRBD1. CDR1 is MNHNS and CDR2 is SASEGT in the germline V gene. CDR3 length: 16 amino acids. Trimming took 1 base from V and 2 from J; bases not matched to a gene: 5.

This clone was recorded once. The chain joins TRBV28 to TRBJ1-2; D ambiguous. Germline V gene sequence: CDR1 MDHEN, CDR2 SYDVKM. Trimming removed 6 bases from V and 7 bases from J, with 18 bases in between. The CDR3 covers 14 residues. The CDR3 DNA reads as TGTGCCAGCAGCGTTAATAGACAAGGTGTTGGCTACACCTTC. Its translation is CASSVNRQGVGYTF.

The chain is built from TRBV7-8 and TRBJ1-2; 7 positions match TRBD1. Germline V gene sequence: CDR1 SGHVS, CDR2 FQNEAQ. V lost 5 bases to trimming and J lost 2 bases; unmatched junction nucleotides: 11. The CDR3 contains 16 residues. The DNA of the CDR3 is TGTGCCAGCAGCCACAAATTGGGACAGCCGAACTATGGCTACACCTTC. Amino acid sequence: CASSHKLGQPNYGYTF.

This clone was detected only a few times. This rearrangement joins TRBV6-1 to TRBJ1-3; no clear D gene. V lost 1 base, J lost 4 bases, and 5 bases lay in between. The germline CDR1 and CDR2 sequences are MNHNS and SASEGT. The CDR3 length is 13 residues. CDR3: CASSEVRGNTIYF. The CDR3 bases are TGTGCCAGCAGTGAAGTTCGGGGAAACACCATATATTTT.

This clone is a singleton in its sample. The CDR3 here is CASSQGGQAPRLGYTF. DNA of the CDR3: TGCGCCAGCAGCCAAGGGGGACAGGCACCTCGCTTAGGCTACACCTTC. This rearrangement joins TRBV4-3 to TRBJ1-2, with TRBD1 matching 8 bases. Unmatched junction bases numbered 12, after V lost 1 base and J lost 8 bases. The CDR3 sequence is 16 residues long. From germline, CDR1 is LGHNA and CDR2 YSLEER.